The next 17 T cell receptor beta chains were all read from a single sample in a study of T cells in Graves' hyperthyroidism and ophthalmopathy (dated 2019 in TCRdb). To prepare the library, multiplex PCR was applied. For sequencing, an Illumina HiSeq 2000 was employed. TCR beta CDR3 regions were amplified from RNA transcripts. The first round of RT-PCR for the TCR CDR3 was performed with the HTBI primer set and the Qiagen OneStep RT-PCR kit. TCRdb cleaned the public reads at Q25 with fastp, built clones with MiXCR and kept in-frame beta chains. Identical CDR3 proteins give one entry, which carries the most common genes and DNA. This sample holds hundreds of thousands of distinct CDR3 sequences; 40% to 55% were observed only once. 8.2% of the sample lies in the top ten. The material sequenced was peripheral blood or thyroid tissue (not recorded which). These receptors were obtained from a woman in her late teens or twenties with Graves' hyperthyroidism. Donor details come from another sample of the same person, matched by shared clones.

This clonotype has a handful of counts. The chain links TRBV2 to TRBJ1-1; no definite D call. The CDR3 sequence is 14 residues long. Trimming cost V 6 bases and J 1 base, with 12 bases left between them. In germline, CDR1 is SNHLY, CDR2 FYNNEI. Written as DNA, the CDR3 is TGTGCCAGCAGGGACTGGGAGGGGAACACTGAAGCTTTCTTT. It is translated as CASRDWEGNTEAFF. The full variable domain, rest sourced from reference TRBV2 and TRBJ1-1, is EPEVTQTPSHQVTQMGQEVILRCVPISNHLYFYWYRQILGQKVEFLVSFYNNEISEKSEIFDDQFSVERPDGSNFTLKIRSTKLEDSAMYFCASRDWEGNTEAFFGQGTRLTVV.

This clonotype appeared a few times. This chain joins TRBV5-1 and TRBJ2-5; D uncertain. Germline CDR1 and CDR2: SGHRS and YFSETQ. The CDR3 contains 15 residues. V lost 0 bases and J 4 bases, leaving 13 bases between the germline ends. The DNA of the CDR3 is TGCGCCAGCAGCTTGGAGGCCTCCGCCCCAGAGACCCAGTACTTC. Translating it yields CASSLEASAPETQYF.

The CDR3 nucleotides read TGTGCCAGTAGTATTCGCGGGCAGGGGCCCTATCAGCCCCAGCATTTT. Translated: CASSIRGQGPYQPQHF. This chain uses TRBV19 with TRBJ1-5; maybe TRBD1 (6 bases). This CDR3 has 16 amino acids. Trimming took 3 bases from V and 5 from J, leaving 17 bases between them. Germline V gives CDR1 LNHDA, CDR2 SQIVND (reference sequence).

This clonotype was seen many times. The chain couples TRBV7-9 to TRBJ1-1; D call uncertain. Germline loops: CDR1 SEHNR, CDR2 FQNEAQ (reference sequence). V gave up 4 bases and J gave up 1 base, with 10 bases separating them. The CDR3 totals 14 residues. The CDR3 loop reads CASSSSGRNTEAFF. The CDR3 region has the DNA TGTGCCAGCAGCTCATCAGGACGGAACACTGAAGCTTTCTTT. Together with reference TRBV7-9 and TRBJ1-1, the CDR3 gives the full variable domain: DTGVSQNPRHKITKRGQNVTFRCDPISEHNRLYWYRQTLGQGPEFLTYFQNEAQLEKSRLLSDRFSAERPKGSFSTLEIQRTEQGDSAMYLCASSSSGRNTEAFFGQGTRLTVV.

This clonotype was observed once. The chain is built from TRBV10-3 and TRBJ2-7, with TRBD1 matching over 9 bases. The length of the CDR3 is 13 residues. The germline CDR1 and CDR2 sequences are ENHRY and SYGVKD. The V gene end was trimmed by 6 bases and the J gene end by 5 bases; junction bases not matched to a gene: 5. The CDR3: CAIRGTGRDEQYF. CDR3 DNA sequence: TGTGCCATCAGGGGGACAGGGAGGGACGAGCAGTACTTC.

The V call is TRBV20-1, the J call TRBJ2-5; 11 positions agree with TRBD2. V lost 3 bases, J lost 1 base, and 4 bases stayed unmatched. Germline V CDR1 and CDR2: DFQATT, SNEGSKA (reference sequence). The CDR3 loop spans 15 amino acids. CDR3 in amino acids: CSASRLAGSQETQYF. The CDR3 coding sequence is TGCAGTGCTAGTCGACTAGCGGGAAGCCAAGAGACCCAGTACTTC.

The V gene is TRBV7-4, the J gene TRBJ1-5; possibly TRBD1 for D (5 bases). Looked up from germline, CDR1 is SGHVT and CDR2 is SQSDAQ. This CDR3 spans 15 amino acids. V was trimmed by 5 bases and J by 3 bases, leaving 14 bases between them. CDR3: CASSVGWGTNQPQHF. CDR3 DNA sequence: TGTGCCAGCAGCGTAGGGTGGGGCACCAATCAGCCCCAGCATTTT.

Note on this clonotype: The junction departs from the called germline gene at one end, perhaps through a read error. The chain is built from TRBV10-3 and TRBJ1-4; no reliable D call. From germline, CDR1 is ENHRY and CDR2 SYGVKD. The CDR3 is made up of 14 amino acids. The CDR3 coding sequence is TGTGCCATCGGTGACGACCCCGACGGGGAAAAACTGTTTTTT. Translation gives CAIGDDPDGEKLFF.

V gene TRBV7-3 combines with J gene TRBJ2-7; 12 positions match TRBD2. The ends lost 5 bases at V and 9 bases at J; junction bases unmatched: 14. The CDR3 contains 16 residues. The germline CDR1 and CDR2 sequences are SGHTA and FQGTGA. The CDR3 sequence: CASSQVSSGRVWAQYF. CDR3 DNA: TGTGCCAGCAGCCAAGTCTCTAGCGGGAGGGTCTGGGCGCAGTACTTC.

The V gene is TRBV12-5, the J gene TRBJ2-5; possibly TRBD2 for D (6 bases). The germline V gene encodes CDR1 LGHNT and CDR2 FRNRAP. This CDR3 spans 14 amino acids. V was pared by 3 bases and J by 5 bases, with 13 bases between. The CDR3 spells CASGFGGPRETQYF. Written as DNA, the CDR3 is TGTGCTAGTGGTTTCGGGGGTCCTCGGGAGACCCAGTACTTC.

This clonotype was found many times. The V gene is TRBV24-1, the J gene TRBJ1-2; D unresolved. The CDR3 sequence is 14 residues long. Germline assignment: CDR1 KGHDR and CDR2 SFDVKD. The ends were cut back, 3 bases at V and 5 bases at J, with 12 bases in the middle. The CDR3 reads CATSDPQVGYGYTF. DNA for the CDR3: TGTGCCACCAGTGATCCCCAGGTGGGGTATGGCTACACCTTC.

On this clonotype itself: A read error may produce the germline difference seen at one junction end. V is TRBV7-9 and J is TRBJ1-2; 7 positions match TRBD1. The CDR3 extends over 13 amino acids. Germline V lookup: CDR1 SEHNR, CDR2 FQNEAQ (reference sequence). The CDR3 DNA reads TGTGCCAGCAGCCGACAGGGCGACTATGGCTGCACCTTC. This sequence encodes CASSRQGDYGCTF.

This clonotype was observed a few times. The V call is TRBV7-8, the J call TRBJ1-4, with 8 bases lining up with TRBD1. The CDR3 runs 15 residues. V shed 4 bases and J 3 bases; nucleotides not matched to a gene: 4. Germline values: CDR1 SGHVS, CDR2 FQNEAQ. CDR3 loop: CASSYQGASNEKLFF. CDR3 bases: TGTGCCAGCAGCTACCAGGGGGCGTCTAATGAAAAACTGTTTTTT.

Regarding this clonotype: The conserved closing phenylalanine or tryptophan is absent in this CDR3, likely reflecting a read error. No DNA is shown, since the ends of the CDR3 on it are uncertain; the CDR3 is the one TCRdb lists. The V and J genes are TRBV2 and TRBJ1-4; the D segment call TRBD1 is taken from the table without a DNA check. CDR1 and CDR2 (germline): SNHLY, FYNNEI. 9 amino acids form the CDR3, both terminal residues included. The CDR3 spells CASSNKNRG.

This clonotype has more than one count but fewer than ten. The CDR3 DNA sequence: TGTGCCACCAGTGATTCCGAAGACCAGTACTTC. Encoded protein: CATSDSEDQYF. This sequence joins TRBV24-1 and TRBJ2-5, with D unclear. The CDR3 runs to 11 residues. Germline V CDR1 and CDR2: KGHDR, SFDVKD. The V end was cut by 2 bases, the J end by 10 bases, with 7 bases between.

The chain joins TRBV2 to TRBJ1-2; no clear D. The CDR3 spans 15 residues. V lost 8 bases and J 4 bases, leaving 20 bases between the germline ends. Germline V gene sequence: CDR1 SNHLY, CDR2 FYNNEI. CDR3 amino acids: CASSPLRQDSYGYTF. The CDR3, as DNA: TGTGCCAGCTCACCACTCAGGCAGGATTCCTATGGCTACACCTTC.

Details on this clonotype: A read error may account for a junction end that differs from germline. CDR3 loop: CAIIGTYQETQYF. The CDR3, as DNA: TGCGCCATCATCGGGACATACCAAGAGACCCAGTACTTC. This chain uses TRBV10-3 with TRBJ2-5; TRBD1 is a possible D gene (6 bases). The CDR3 has 13 amino acids. CDR1 is ENHRY, CDR2 SYGVKD, per germline.